One sample yielded the 22 T cell receptor beta chains listed below, sequenced in a study of CD4+ T cells in melanoma. The protocol was immunoSEQ multiplex PCR, while the TCRdb copy is restricted to in-frame clones and leaves out a portion. The sample consists of 110,000 to 150,000 clones, 85% to 95% of them appearing once. These receptors all stem from a human donor with melanoma.

Comment on this clone: The junction departs from germline at one end; a sequencing error may be responsible. The V and J genes are TRBV7-7 and TRBJ2-5; 9 bases fit TRBD1. From germline, CDR1 is SSHAT and CDR2 FNYEAQ (reference sequence). This CDR3 has 13 amino acids. This CDR3 is CASSSDRGQTQYF. In DNA form, the CDR3 reads TGTGCTAGCAGCTCGGACAGGGGACAGACCCAGTACTTC.

This clone showed up just a few times. Here the CDR3 DNA reads TGTGCCAGCAGCCAACAAGGTAGGGCCCGGGGGACTGAAGCTTTCTTT. Translating gives CASSQQGRARGTEAFF. The chain uses TRBV4-2 and TRBJ1-1, with D possibly matching TRBD1 (5 bases). Germline V gives CDR1 LGHNA, CDR2 YNFKEQ. The V and J ends lost 2 bases and 5 bases respectively, with 18 bases between them. The CDR3 is made up of 16 amino acids.

The chain links TRBV5-1 to TRBJ1-2; D remains ambiguous. The CDR3 spans 13 residues. CDR1 and CDR2 from the germline V gene are SGHRS and YFSETQ. The V gene lost 2 bases and the J gene lost 4 bases, with 9 bases spanning the gap. CDR3 in DNA: TGCGCCAGCAGCTTCGATTCCTTCTATGGCTACACCTTC. This encodes CASSFDSFYGYTF.

The rearrangement uses TRBV14 and TRBJ1-6, with unresolved D. With 6 bases removed from V and 10 bases from J, the gap between germline ends came to 13 bases. Germline values: CDR1 SGHDN, CDR2 FVKESK. This CDR3 spans 13 amino acids. The CDR3 DNA reads as TGTGCCAGCAGTTCGACCCTAGGGTCACCCCTCCACTTT. Its protein product is CASSSTLGSPLHF.

This rearrangement joins TRBV19 to TRBJ1-2; TRBD1 matches at 8 bases. The V gene end was trimmed by 3 bases and the J gene end by 3 bases; junction bases not matched to a gene: 6. Germline values: CDR1 LNHDA, CDR2 SQIVND (reference sequence). This CDR3 spans 15 amino acids. The DNA for the CDR3 is TGTGCCAGTAGTATCTGGCAGGGGGCCGACTATGGCTACACCTTC. This encodes CASSIWQGADYGYTF.

This clone was recorded only once. The J gene is TRBJ2-2, the V gene TRBV4-1, with TRBD1 matching over 7 bases. Germline CDR1 and CDR2: MGHRA and YSYEKL. Losses at the gene ends were 6 bases for V and 0 bases for J; bases not matched to a gene: 4. CDR3 length: 15 residues. The CDR3 bases are TGCGCCAGCAGTCGACAGGGACCGAACACCGGGGAGCTGTTTTTT. The encoded protein is CASSRQGPNTGELFF.

This sequence joins TRBV29-1 and TRBJ1-1, with D perhaps matching TRBD1 (6 bases). Germline V lookup: CDR1 SQVTM, CDR2 ANQGSEA. The V and J ends lost 4 bases and 5 bases respectively, with 14 bases between them. The length of the CDR3 is 13 residues. The CDR3 protein is CSVGARGGTEAFF. CDR3 coding DNA: TGCAGCGTTGGCGCCAGGGGCGGAACTGAAGCTTTCTTT.

The V call is TRBV7-9, the J call TRBJ1-3; D unresolved. This CDR3 spans 15 amino acids. V was cut by 3 bases and J by 4 bases, with 13 bases left in between. Germline V gene sequence: CDR1 SEHNR, CDR2 FQNEAQ (reference sequence). CDR3 sequence: CASSLPRRIGNTIYF. In nucleotides, the CDR3 is TGTGCCAGCAGCTTGCCCCGGCGTATAGGAAACACCATATATTTT.

The chain recombines TRBV10-2 with TRBJ1-6; a weak D match, TRBD1 (5 bases). The CDR3 is 13 amino acids. Trimming removed 5 bases from V and 9 bases from J, with 11 bases in between. The germline CDR1 and CDR2 sequences are WSHSY and SAAADI. Here the CDR3 reads CASSSGRSSPLHF. For the CDR3, the DNA is TGCGCCAGCAGTTCGGGACGATCTTCACCCCTCCACTTT.

The chain combines TRBV10-3 with TRBJ2-7, with D perhaps matching TRBD2 (6 bases). Trimming removed 3 bases at V and 4 bases at J, with 7 bases between. The CDR3 totals 12 residues. In germline, CDR1 is ENHRY, CDR2 SYGVKD. Written as DNA, the CDR3 is TGTGCCATCAGTGACAGCGGGTACGAGCAGTACTTC. Its protein is CAISDSGYEQYF.

This sequence joins TRBV5-1 and TRBJ2-5; D may be TRBD1 (6 bases). With 3 bases removed from V and 1 base from J, the gap between germline ends came to 13 bases. Germline values: CDR1 SGHRS, CDR2 YFSETQ. The CDR3 totals 15 residues. The CDR3 loop is CASSSWVGGQETQYF. CDR3 sequence (DNA): TGCGCCAGCAGCTCCTGGGTAGGGGGCCAAGAGACCCAGTACTTC.

The gene calls are TRBV5-1 and TRBJ2-5, with 7 bases that match TRBD1. This CDR3 region has 15 residues. V shed 0 bases and J 4 bases; nucleotides not matched to a gene: 6. Germline V gene lookup returns CDR1 SGHRS and CDR2 YFSETQ. Here the CDR3 reads CASSLGVGTAETQYF. The CDR3 region has the DNA TGCGCCAGCAGCTTGGGGGTTGGGACAGCAGAGACCCAGTACTTC.

Turning to this clone: Other nucleotide sequences in the sample specify the same CDR3. This rearrangement joins TRBV4-1 to TRBJ2-3; TRBD2 matches at 10 bases. CDR1 is MGHRA and CDR2 is YSYEKL in the germline V gene. The CDR3 extends over 16 amino acids. The ends lost 1 base at V and 1 base at J; junction bases unmatched: 2. CDR3 loop: CASSQVGTSGTDTQYF. CDR3 in DNA: TGCGCCAGCAGCCAAGTCGGGACTAGCGGCACAGATACGCAGTATTTT.

This chain joins TRBV19 and TRBJ1-1; D ambiguous. This CDR3 has 14 amino acids. Trimming removed 3 bases at V and 1 base at J, with 9 bases between. The V gene's germline CDR1 is LNHDA and CDR2 SQIVND (reference sequence). CDR3 nucleotide sequence: TGTGCCAGTAGTATCGGGATAAGGAACACTGAAGCTTTCTTT. It translates to CASSIGIRNTEAFF.

This chain uses TRBV28 with TRBJ2-7; the D gene is possibly TRBD2 (7 bases). V was trimmed by 5 bases and J by 5 bases, leaving 16 bases between them. The CDR3 totals 14 residues. Germline V gene sequence: CDR1 MDHEN, CDR2 SYDVKM. CDR3 residues: CASSKGGEGHEQYF. CDR3 coding DNA: TGTGCCAGCAGTAAGGGGGGGGAGGGCCACGAGCAGTACTTC.

The rearrangement links TRBV10-1 to TRBJ2-1; 7 bases map to TRBD2. CDR3 length: 13 residues. Germline V gene sequence: CDR1 WNHNN, CDR2 SYGVQD (reference sequence). The J segment lost 2 bases and the V segment lost 8 bases, leaving 3 bases of the junction unmatched. CDR3: CASSGLTYNEQFF. The CDR3 DNA follows: TGCGCCAGCTCGGGACTAACCTACAATGAGCAGTTCTTC.

The rearrangement links TRBV7-9 to TRBJ1-1; D not certain. The germline V gene encodes CDR1 SEHNR and CDR2 FQNEAQ (reference sequence). V was cut by 5 bases and J by 0 bases, with 7 bases left in between. The CDR3 consists of 13 residues. The CDR3 nucleotides are TGTGCCAGCAGCCCTCATATGAACACTGAAGCTTTCTTT. This encodes CASSPHMNTEAFF.

The chain is built from TRBV4-1 and TRBJ1-1; possibly TRBD1 for D (5 bases). V lost 2 bases to trimming and J lost 6 bases, with 19 bases between them. The germline CDR1 and CDR2 sequences are MGHRA and YSYEKL. This CDR3 comprises 16 residues. CDR3 sequence reads: CASSQWGRGVGAEAFF. CDR3 bases: TGCGCCAGCAGCCAATGGGGCCGGGGTGTAGGAGCTGAAGCTTTCTTT.

The V and J genes are TRBV5-1 and TRBJ1-6; 11 bases are a match to TRBD1. The junction had 11 bases not matched to a gene; V was cut back by 4 bases and J by 5 bases. The length of the CDR3 is 18 residues. The V gene's germline CDR1 is SGHRS and CDR2 YFSETQ. This CDR3 reads CASSRAAGTGGNNSPLHF. The CDR3 DNA reads TGCGCCAGCAGCCGTGCCGCCGGGACAGGGGGAAATAATTCACCCCTCCACTTT.

The chain has TRBV21-1 and TRBJ2-7; TRBD2, the table's D call, was not compared with the DNA. TRBV21-1 is a documented pseudogene. The length of the CDR3 is 19 residues. CDR3 nucleotides: TGTGCCAGCAGCAAAGCGCTTTCCGAGACTAGCTACGAGATCTACGAGCAGTACTTC. Its translation: CASSKALSETSYEIYEQYF.

As to this clone: The germline gene is not matched at one end of the junction; a read error may be the cause. Other nucleotide sequences in the sample specify the same CDR3. V usage is TRBV5-4 and J usage is TRBJ2-3, with 7 bases lining up with TRBD2. The length of the CDR3 is 15 residues. Germline V gives CDR1 SGHNT, CDR2 YYREEE (reference sequence). The CDR3 region is CASSGRLASTDTQYF. The CDR3 DNA reads as TGTGCCAGCAGCGGGCGACTAGCTAGCACAGATACGCAATATTTT.

This rearrangement joins TRBV7-9 to TRBJ1-3; D not resolved. Germline loops: CDR1 SEHNR, CDR2 FQNEAQ (reference sequence). V was cut by 5 bases and J by 2 bases, with 10 bases left in between. The CDR3 consists of 14 residues. CDR3 sequence reads: CASSLPRAGNTIYF. The CDR3 nucleotides are TGTGCCAGCAGCCTACCCCGGGCTGGAAACACCATATATTTT. Filled out from reference TRBV7-9 and TRBJ1-3, the complete variable domain reads DTGVSQNPRHKITKRGQNVTFRCDPISEHNRLYWYRQTLGQGPEFLTYFQNEAQLEKSRLLSDRFSAERPKGSFSTLEIQRTEQGDSAMYLCASSLPRAGNTIYFGEGSWLTVV.